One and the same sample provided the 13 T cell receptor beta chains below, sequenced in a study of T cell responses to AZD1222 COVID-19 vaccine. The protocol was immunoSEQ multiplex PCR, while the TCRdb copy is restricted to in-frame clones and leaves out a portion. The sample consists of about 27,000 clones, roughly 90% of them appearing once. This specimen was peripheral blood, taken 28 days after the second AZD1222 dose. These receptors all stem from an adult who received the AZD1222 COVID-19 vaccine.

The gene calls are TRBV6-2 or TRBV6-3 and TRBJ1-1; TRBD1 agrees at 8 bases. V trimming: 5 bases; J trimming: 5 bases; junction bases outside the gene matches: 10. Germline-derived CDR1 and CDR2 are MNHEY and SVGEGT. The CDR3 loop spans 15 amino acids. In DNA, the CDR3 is TGTGCCAGCAGTCCGGACAGGGTTTGGGGGACTGAAGCTTTCTTT. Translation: CASSPDRVWGTEAFF.

The CDR3 DNA reads as TGTGCCAGCAGTGTACAGCGCAGCACAGATACGCAGTATTTT. Its protein is CASSVQRSTDTQYF. The chain is built from TRBV2 and TRBJ2-3; D uncertain. V lost 4 bases and J lost 0, with 8 bases in between. This CDR3 has 14 amino acids. In germline, CDR1 is SNHLY, CDR2 FYNNEI. The full variable domain, completed using reference TRBV2 and TRBJ2-3, is EPEVTQTPSHQVTQMGQEVILRCVPISNHLYFYWYRQILGQKVEFLVSFYNNEISEKSEIFDDQFSVERPDGSNFTLKIRSTKLEDSAMYFCASSVQRSTDTQYFGPGTRLTVL.

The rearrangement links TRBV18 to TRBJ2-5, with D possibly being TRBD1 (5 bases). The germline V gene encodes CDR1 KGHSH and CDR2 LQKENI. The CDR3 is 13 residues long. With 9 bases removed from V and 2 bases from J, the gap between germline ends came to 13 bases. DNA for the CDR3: TGTGCCAGTAAGACAGCTAGTCAAGAGACCCAGTACTTC. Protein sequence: CASKTASQETQYF.

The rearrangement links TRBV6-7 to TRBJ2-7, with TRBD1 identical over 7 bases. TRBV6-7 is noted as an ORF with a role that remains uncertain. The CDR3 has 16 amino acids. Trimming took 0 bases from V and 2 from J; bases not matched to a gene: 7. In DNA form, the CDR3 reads TGTGCCAGCAGTTACTCTATTGTCGGACAGGCCTACGAGCAGTACTTC. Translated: CASSYSIVGQAYEQYF.

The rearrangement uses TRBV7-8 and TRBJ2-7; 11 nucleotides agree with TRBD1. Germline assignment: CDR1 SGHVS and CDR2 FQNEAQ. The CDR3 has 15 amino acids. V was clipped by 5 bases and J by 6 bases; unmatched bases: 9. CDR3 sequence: CASSTDRGLLVEQYF. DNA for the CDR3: TGTGCCAGCAGCACGGACAGGGGGCTTCTCGTCGAGCAGTACTTC.

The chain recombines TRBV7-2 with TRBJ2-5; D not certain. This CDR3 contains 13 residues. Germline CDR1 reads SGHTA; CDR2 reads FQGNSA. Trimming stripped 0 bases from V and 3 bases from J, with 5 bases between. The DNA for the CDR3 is TGTGCCAGCAGCTTAGCGCCAGAAGAGACCCAGTACTTC. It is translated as CASSLAPEETQYF.

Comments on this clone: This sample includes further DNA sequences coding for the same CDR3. CDR3 sequence: CASSQDLNQPQHF. DNA for the CDR3: TGTGCCAGCAGCCAAGATCTCAATCAGCCCCAGCATTTT. V usage is TRBV3-1 (or the pseudogene TRBV3-2) and J usage is TRBJ1-5; D ambiguous. The CDR3 loop spans 13 amino acids. The V end lost 0 bases, the J end lost 3 bases, and 3 bases lay between the germline ends. Per the germline V gene, CDR1 is LGHDT and CDR2 is YNNKEL (reference sequence).

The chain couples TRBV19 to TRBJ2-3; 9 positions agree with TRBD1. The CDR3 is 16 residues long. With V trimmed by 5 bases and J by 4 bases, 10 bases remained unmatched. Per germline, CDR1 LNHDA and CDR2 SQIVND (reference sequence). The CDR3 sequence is CASSGATGGGADTQYF. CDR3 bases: TGTGCCAGTAGTGGGGCGACAGGGGGTGGAGCAGATACGCAGTATTTT.

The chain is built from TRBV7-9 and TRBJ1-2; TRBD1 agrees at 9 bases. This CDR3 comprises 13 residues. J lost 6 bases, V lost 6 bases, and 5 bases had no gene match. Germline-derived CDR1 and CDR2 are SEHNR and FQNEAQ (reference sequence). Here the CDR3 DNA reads TGTGCCAGCAGTAAACAGGGGGCAGATGGCTACACCTTC. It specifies CASSKQGADGYTF.

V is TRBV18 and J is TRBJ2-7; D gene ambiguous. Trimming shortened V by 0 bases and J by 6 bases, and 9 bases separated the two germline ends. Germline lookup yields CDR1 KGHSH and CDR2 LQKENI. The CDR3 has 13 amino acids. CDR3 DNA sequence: TGTGCCAGCTCACCACCAGGGTCGGGCGAGCAGTACTTC. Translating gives CASSPPGSGEQYF.

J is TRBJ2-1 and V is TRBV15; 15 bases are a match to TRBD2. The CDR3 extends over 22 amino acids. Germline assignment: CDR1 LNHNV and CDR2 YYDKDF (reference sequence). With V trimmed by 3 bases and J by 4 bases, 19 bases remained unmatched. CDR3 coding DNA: TGTGCCACCAGCAGCGATACCGGGACTAGCGGGGGGAGGTTACCCCGATACAATGAGCAGTTCTTC. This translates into CATSSDTGTSGGRLPRYNEQFF.

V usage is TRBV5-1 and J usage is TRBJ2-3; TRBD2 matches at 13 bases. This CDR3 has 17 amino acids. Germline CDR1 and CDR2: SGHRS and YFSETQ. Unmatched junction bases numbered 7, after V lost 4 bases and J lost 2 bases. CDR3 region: CASSPQLAGGNTDTQYF. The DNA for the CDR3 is TGCGCCAGCAGCCCCCAACTAGCGGGAGGGAACACAGATACGCAGTATTTT.

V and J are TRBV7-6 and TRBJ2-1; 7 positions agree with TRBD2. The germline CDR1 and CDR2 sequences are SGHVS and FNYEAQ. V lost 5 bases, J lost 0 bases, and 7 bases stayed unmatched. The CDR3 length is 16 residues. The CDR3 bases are TGTGCCAGCAGCCGACTGGCGGGAGACTCCTACAATGAGCAGTTCTTC. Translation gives CASSRLAGDSYNEQFF.